These T cell receptor beta chains were read from a single sample in a study of T cells in localized non-small cell lung cancer. Clones were sequenced by immunoSEQ multiplex PCR, and TCRdb holds only the in-frame ones, with some missing. The sample has some 40,000 clones; approximately 94% are singletons. The sample was peripheral blood, taken before any cancer treatment. These receptors originate from a female donor of 60 years or more with stage I lung adenocarcinoma. Both conserved end residues are part of each CDR3. Fields, in order: D gene, clone size, V gene, J gene, CDR3 DNA, CDR3 protein. The D gene is left open where the match is weak. Not every row has a clone size; where given, it reads once, few, many or a size class.

TRBD1	.	TRBV7-2	TRBJ1-4	TGTGCCAGCAGCATAAACAGGGGTAATGAAAAACTGTTTTTT	CASSINRGNEKLFF
.	.	TRBV5-1	TRBJ2-5	TGCGCCAGCAGGCTCCATAACAAACAAGAGACCCAGTACTTC	CASRLHNKQETQYF
.	.	TRBV7-8	TRBJ1-1	TGTGCCAGCAGCCCCGTGGGGTCCGCGGGCTCGGGCACTGAAGCTTTCTTT	CASSPVGSAGSGTEAFF
TRBD1	.	TRBV2	TRBJ1-5	TGTGCCAGCACGCGCGACAGGGCCACAAATCAGCCCCAGCATTTT	CASTRDRATNQPQHF
.	.	TRBV18	TRBJ1-5	TGTGCCAGCTCACCAGGCTTAAATTCGGGCAATCAGCCCCAGCATTTT	CASSPGLNSGNQPQHF
.	.	TRBV6-1	TRBJ1-2	TGTGCCAGCAGTGAAGGAGGGTTCAGCTATGGCTACACCTTC	CASSEGGFSYGYTF
TRBD1	.	TRBV18	TRBJ1-1	TGTGCCAGCTCACACACGACAGGGGTGGAGAGAAACACTGAAGCTTTCTTT	CASSHTTGVERNTEAFF
.	.	TRBV9	TRBJ1-4	TGTGCCAGCAGCGTAGCCCCTGGTGGGGGTGGTGAAAAACTGTTTTTT	CASSVAPGGGGEKLFF
TRBD2	.	TRBV14	TRBJ2-3	TGTGCCAGCAGCCCCCCTGAGCGGGGGGGTGCGGTAGATACGCAGTATTTT	CASSPPERGGAVDTQYF
.	.	TRBV28	TRBJ2-5	TGTGCCAGCAGTTTGCTCGACTCTCAAGAGACCCAGTACTTC	CASSLLDSQETQYF
.	.	TRBV4-1	TRBJ1-2	TGCGCCAGCAGCCAAGAGGCGTCCCCCGGGGACGTCTATGGCTACACCTTC	CASSQEASPGDVYGYTF
TRBD1	.	TRBV6-1	TRBJ1-1	TGTGCCAGCAGTGAAATTCCGGGACAGGGAATCGCTGAAGCTTTCTTT	CASSEIPGQGIAEAFF
.	.	TRBV7-6	TRBJ1-1	TGTGCCAGCAGCGCAAACACAGGGAACACTGAAGCTTTCTTT	CASSANTGNTEAFF
.	once	TRBV13	TRBJ1-1	TGTGCCAGCAGCTTAGGCCTAGAGGTGTTTAGCACTGAAGCTTTCTTT	CASSLGLEVFSTEAFF
.	.	TRBV25-1	TRBJ1-3	TGTGCCAGCAGTGAATCCTCTGGGCCTGGAAACACCATATATTTT	CASSESSGPGNTIYF
TRBD1	.	TRBV5-4	TRBJ1-3	TGTGCCAGCAGCTCTGACCCCGGGACAGGGAACGGAAACACCATATATTTT	CASSSDPGTGNGNTIYF
TRBD1	.	TRBV28	TRBJ1-2	TGTGCCAGCAGTCGACAGGGGGGACCCTATGGCTACACCTTC	CASSRQGGPYGYTF
TRBD1	.	TRBV9	TRBJ1-2	TGTGCCAGCAGCCCGGACAGGGTTTATAACTATGGCTACACCTTC	CASSPDRVYNYGYTF
TRBD2	.	TRBV5-1	TRBJ2-7	TGCGCCAGCAGCTTGGGAATCGGCAGCGGGGGTTACGAGCAGTACTTC	CASSLGIGSGGYEQYF
TRBD2	.	TRBV27	TRBJ2-2	TGTGCCAGCAGTTTCCCCCTCCTAAGTCGGCGGGGGGTCCTCACCGGGGAGCTGTTTTTT	CASSFPLLSRRGVLTGELFF